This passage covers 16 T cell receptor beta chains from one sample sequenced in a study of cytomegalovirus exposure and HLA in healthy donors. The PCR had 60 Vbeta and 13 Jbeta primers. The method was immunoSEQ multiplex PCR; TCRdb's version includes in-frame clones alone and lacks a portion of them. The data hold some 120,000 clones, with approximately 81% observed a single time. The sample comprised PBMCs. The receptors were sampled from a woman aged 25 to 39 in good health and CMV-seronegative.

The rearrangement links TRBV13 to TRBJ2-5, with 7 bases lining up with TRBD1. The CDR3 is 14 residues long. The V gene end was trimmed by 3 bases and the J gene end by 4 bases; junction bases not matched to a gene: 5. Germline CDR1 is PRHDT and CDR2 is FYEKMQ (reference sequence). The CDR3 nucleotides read TGTGCCAGCAGCTTCCGGACAGGTAGAGAGACCCAGTACTTC. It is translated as CASSFRTGRETQYF.

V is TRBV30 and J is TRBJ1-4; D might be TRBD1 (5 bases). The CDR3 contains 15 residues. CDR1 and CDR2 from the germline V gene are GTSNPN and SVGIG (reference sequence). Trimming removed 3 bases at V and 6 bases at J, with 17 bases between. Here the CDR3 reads CAWSSGTSEHEKLFF. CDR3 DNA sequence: TGTGCCTGGAGCTCCGGGACTTCTGAACATGAAAAACTGTTTTTT.

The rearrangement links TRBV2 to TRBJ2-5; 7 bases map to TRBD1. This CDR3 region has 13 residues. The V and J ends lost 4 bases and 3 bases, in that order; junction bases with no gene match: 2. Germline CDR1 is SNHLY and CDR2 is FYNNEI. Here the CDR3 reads CASSGGQKETQYF. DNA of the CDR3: TGTGCCAGCAGTGGGGGACAGAAAGAGACCCAGTACTTC.

CDR3 sequence reads: CATTEGSDEQFF. In nucleotides, the CDR3 is TGTGCCACTACAGAAGGGAGTGATGAGCAGTTCTTC. V usage is TRBV13 and J usage is TRBJ2-1; possibly TRBD2 for D (5 bases). Germline CDR1 PRHDT, CDR2 FYEKMQ (reference sequence). The CDR3 loop spans 12 amino acids. V lost 10 bases and J lost 8, with 15 bases in between.

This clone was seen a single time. CDR3 DNA: TGTGCCATCAGCCCTAGCGGGAGTGATATAGATACGCAGTATTTT. Protein: CAISPSGSDIDTQYF. J is TRBJ2-3 and V is TRBV10-3, with TRBD2 identical over 10 bases. CDR1 ENHRY and CDR2 SYGVKD come from the germline V gene. CDR3 size: 15 residues. The V and J ends lost 6 bases and 5 bases, in that order; junction bases with no gene match: 8.

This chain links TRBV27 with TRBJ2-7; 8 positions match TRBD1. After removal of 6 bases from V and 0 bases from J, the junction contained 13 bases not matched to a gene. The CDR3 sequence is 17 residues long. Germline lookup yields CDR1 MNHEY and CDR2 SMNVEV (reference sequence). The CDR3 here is CASSFITRTGSSYEQYF. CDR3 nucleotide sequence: TGTGCCAGCAGCTTTATCACGAGGACAGGGAGCTCCTACGAGCAGTACTTC.

CDR3 in amino acids: CANSYEGDTYEQYF. The DNA for the CDR3 is TGTGCCAACTCCTATGAGGGCGATACCTACGAGCAGTACTTC. The chain links TRBV7-8 to TRBJ2-7; a possible D gene is TRBD2 (5 bases). Between the trimmed V and J ends, which lost 10 bases and 2 bases, there was a span of 18 bases. Germline CDR1 reads SGHVS; CDR2 reads FQNEAQ. The CDR3 sequence is 14 residues long.

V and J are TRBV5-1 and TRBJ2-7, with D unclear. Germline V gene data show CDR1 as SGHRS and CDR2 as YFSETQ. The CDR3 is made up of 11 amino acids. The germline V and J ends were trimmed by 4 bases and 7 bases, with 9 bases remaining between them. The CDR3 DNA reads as TGCGCCAGCAGCGATTTGAGGGAGCAGTACTTC. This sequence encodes CASSDLREQYF.

In DNA, the CDR3 is TGTGCCTGGACGCAGGGGAGCTACGAGCAGTACTTC. This gives the protein CAWTQGSYEQYF. This chain links TRBV30 with TRBJ2-7, with D perhaps TRBD1 (6 bases). CDR1 is GTSNPN and CDR2 is SVGIG in the germline V gene (reference sequence). This CDR3 has 12 amino acids. The V end was cut by 4 bases, the J end by 3 bases, with 10 bases between.

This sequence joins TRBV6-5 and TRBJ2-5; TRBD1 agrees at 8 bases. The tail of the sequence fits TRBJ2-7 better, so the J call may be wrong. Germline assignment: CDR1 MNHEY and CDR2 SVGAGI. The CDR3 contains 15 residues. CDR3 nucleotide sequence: TGTGCCAGCAGTTACTCTGGACAGGGATCCTACGAGCAGTACTTC. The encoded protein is CASSYSGQGSYEQYF.

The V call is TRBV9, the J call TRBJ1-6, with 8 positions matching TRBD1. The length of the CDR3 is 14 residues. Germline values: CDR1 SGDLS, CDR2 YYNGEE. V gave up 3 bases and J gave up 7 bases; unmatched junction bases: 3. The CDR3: CASSEGQENSPLHF. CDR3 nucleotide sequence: TGTGCCAGCAGCGAGGGACAGGAAAATTCACCCCTCCACTTT.

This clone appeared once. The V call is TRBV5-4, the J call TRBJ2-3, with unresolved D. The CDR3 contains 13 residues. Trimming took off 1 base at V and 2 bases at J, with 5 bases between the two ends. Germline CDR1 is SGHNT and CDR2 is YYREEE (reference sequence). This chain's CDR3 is CASSLYYTDTQYF. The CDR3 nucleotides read TGTGCCAGCAGCTTGTATTACACAGATACGCAGTATTTT.

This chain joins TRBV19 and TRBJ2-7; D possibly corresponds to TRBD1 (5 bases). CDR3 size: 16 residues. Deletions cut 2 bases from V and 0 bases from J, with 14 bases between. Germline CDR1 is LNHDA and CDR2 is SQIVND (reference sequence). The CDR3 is CASSIPSGAGSYEQYF. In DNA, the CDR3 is TGTGCCAGTAGTATACCCAGTGGGGCCGGCTCCTACGAGCAGTACTTC. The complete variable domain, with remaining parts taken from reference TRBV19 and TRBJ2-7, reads DGGITQSPKYLFRKEGQNVTLSCEQNLNHDAMYWYRQDPGQGLRLIYYSQIVNDFQKGDIAEGYSVSREKKESFPLTVTSAQKNPTAFYLCASSIPSGAGSYEQYFGPGTRLTVT.

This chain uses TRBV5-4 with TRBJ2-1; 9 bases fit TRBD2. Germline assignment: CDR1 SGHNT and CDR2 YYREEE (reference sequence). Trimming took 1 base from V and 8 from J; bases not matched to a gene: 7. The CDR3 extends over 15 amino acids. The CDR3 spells CASSLLAGVIHEQFF. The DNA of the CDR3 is TGTGCCAGCAGCTTGTTAGCGGGAGTAATCCATGAGCAGTTCTTC.

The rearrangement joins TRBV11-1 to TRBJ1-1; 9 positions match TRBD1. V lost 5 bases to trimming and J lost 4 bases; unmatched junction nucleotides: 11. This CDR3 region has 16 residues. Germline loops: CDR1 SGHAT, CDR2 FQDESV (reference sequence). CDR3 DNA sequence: TGTGCCAGCAGCCCTAGGGAACAGGGGGCTGGCACTGAAGCTTTCTTT. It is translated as CASSPREQGAGTEAFF.

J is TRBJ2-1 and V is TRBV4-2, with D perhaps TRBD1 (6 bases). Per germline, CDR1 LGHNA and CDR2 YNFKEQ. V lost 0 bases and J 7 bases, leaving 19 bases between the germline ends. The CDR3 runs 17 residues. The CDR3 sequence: CASSQEGQRGRGNEQFF. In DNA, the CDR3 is TGTGCCAGCAGCCAAGAGGGACAAAGAGGCCGGGGAAATGAGCAGTTCTTC.